This T cell receptor beta chain stems from a study of beta chain features in type 1 diabetes. Points from the study as a whole: The similarity of naive, central memory and Treg TCRB repertoires appeared greater among patients than among healthy donors. In patients and controls equally, PCR might favor templates that are shorter.

On this clone itself: What it recognizes is unknown.

One heparinised blood draw, averaging roughly 110 mL, came from each donor. V dropped 7 bases and J dropped 1 base, with 10 bases sitting between them. Germline V gives CDR1 MDHEN, CDR2 SYDVKM. CDR3 length: 13 residues. Since all of the isolated RNA was reverse transcribed, expressed TCRB transcripts were what got sequenced. Sequenced by immunoSEQ multiplex PCR; TCRdb stores in-frame clones only, minus some. The sample carries around 300,000 clones, about 10% recorded once. The TCR comes from a woman in her 30s in good health. The sample taken for sequencing was naive CD4+ T cells from blood. The gene calls are TRBV28 and TRBJ1-1; D may be TRBD1 (6 bases). For the CDR3, the DNA is TGTGCCAGCACCAGACAGGAGAACACTGAAGCTTTCTTT. Translating it yields CASTRQENTEAFF.